The clone carrying this T cell receptor beta chain was seen a handful of times. Antigen: not known. The sample originates from a study of T-cell memory formation after mild COVID-19. Study summary: Clusters of TCRs were largely donor specific.

General study points: Among CD4+ contracting clones, most were CM and EM, and CD8+ ones EMRA. What remained unconfirmed was the SARS-CoV-2 specificity of second-wave clones peaking on day 37.

5'RACE, which relied on constant-segment primers, yielded TCR alpha and TCR beta cDNA libraries carrying sample barcodes and UMIs. TCRdb analysed the 5' RACE reads with MiXCR anew, one entry per CDR3 protein. The data show 100,000 to 150,000 distinct CDR3 sequences, 15% to 20% seen once. The specimen was PBMCs or a T cell subset sorted from them (not recorded which). The receptor was derived from a man between 18 and 35 years old who had mild COVID-19 (a few samples of this study predate the infection). Cell type and time point are not known.

The CDR3 DNA reads TGTGCCTGTTGGGACAGGGGCACTGAAGCTTTCTTT. As protein: CACWDRGTEAFF. The chain has TRBV30 and TRBJ1-1, with 10 bases matching TRBD1. CDR3 size: 12 residues. Germline trimming cut 6 bases from V and 4 bases from J; bases unmatched to any gene: 2. CDR1 GTSNPN and CDR2 SVGIG come from the germline V gene (reference sequence).